The 4 T cell receptor beta chains below were found in one sample sequenced in a study of cytomegalovirus exposure and HLA in healthy donors. The PCR made use of 60 Vbeta and 13 Jbeta primers. Libraries were prepared by immunoSEQ multiplex PCR; TCRdb keeps only in-frame clonotypes and omits some of them. The sample has about 160,000 clones; 75% to 90% are singletons. The specimen was PBMCs. The receptor source for this set is a man aged 50-60 years in good health and CMV-seropositive.

This rearrangement joins TRBV7-3 to TRBJ2-1; D is uncertain. Between the trimmed V and J ends, which lost 1 base and 4 bases, there was a span of 14 bases. Germline-derived CDR1 and CDR2 are SGHTA and FQGTGA. The CDR3 length is 16 residues. CDR3: CASSLNLSPRYNEQFF. The CDR3 bases are TGTGCCAGCAGCTTAAATCTATCCCCCAGGTACAATGAGCAGTTCTTC.

The table lists this clone with a count of one. This chain uses TRBV5-1 with TRBJ2-3; D might be TRBD2 (6 bases). The germline gives CDR1 SGHRS, CDR2 YFSETQ. The CDR3 runs to 15 residues. Trimming shortened V by 7 bases and J by 1 base, and 16 bases separated the two germline ends. CDR3 sequence (DNA): TGCGCCAGCCGCCCCGGGAGTTCACGCACAGATACGCAGTATTTT. Its protein is CASRPGSSRTDTQYF.

This clone has just a few counts. The chain is built from TRBV5-8 and TRBJ2-7; D possibly corresponds to TRBD1 (5 bases). The CDR3 runs to 14 residues. Germline CDR1 reads SGHTS; CDR2 reads YDEGEE. Trimming shortened V by 4 bases and J by 2 bases, and 13 bases separated the two germline ends. The CDR3 is CASSPWGRPYEQYF. CDR3 DNA sequence: TGTGCCAGCAGCCCATGGGGCAGGCCCTACGAGCAGTACTTC.

The CDR3 DNA reads as TGCGCCAGCAGCCAAGGCATAGACACCTACGAGCAGTACTTC. Amino acid sequence: CASSQGIDTYEQYF. The V and J genes are TRBV4-3 and TRBJ2-7; D is unresolved. The CDR3 spans 14 residues. CDR1 is LGHNA, CDR2 YSLEER, per germline. With 1 base removed from V and 2 bases from J, the gap between germline ends came to 9 bases.